What follows are 18 T cell receptor beta chains derived from one specimen sequenced in a study of cytomegalovirus exposure and HLA in healthy donors. Primers: 60 Vbeta forward and 13 Jbeta reverse. Sequenced by immunoSEQ multiplex PCR; TCRdb stores in-frame clones only, minus some. The data show around 190,000 clones, about 86% seen once. Sequencing was carried out using PBMCs. The receptors here all came from a middle-aged man in good health and CMV-seropositive.

This chain connects TRBV28 to TRBJ2-7; D remains unclear. Germline V gene data show CDR1 as MDHEN and CDR2 as SYDVKM. The CDR3 totals 13 residues. Trimming shortened V by 6 bases and J by 4 bases, and 13 bases separated the two germline ends. The CDR3 sequence: CASSQLNPYEQYF. CDR3 nucleotide sequence: TGTGCCAGCAGCCAGTTGAACCCATACGAGCAGTACTTC.

This clone was observed a handful of times. In DNA form, the CDR3 reads TGTGCCAGCAGGCCCGGACTAGCGGGGAACACCGGGGAGCTGTTTTTT. This translates into CASRPGLAGNTGELFF. This chain connects TRBV7-8 to TRBJ2-2, with TRBD2 identical over 11 bases. Losses at the gene ends were 6 bases for V and 1 base for J; bases not matched to a gene: 4. Germline loops: CDR1 SGHVS, CDR2 FQNEAQ. This CDR3 region has 16 residues. The full variable domain, in which reference TRBV7-8 and TRBJ2-2 provide the parts outside the CDR3, is GAGVSQSPRYKVAKRGQDVALRCDPISGHVSLFWYQQALGQGPEFLTYFQNEAQLDKSGLPSDRFFAERPEGSVSTLKIQRTQQEDSAVYLCASRPGLAGNTGELFFGEGSRLTVL.

The genes are TRBV6-6 and TRBJ2-3; TRBD2 is a possible D gene (6 bases). The CDR3 covers 14 residues. V lost 5 bases, J lost 2 bases, and 11 bases lay in between. Germline loops: CDR1 MNHNY, CDR2 SVGAGI (reference sequence). CDR3 in DNA: TGTGCCAGCAGTAAGGGACTTGACACAGATACGCAGTATTTT. It is translated as CASSKGLDTDTQYF.

This clone has only a few counts. CDR3 coding DNA: TGTGCCAGCAGGCGGGCCTCGGAGGGCACTGAAGCTTTCTTT. Its protein is CASRRASEGTEAFF. V and J are TRBV6-5 and TRBJ1-1; D remains unclear. Looked up from germline, CDR1 is MNHEY and CDR2 is SVGAGI. Trimming removed 6 bases from V and 4 bases from J, with 15 bases in between. This CDR3 spans 14 amino acids.

The chain couples TRBV10-3 to TRBJ1-5; no reliable D call. CDR3 length: 14 residues. Per germline, CDR1 ENHRY and CDR2 SYGVKD. V was pared by 2 bases and J by 6 bases, with 11 bases between. CDR3 nucleotides: TGTGCCATCAGTGAGGTTGGTGGAGCTCAGCCCCAGCATTTT. Amino acids: CAISEVGGAQPQHF.

The rearrangement links TRBV5-6 to TRBJ2-7; possibly TRBD2 for D (5 bases). V was trimmed by 2 bases and J by 2 bases, leaving 8 bases between them. Germline CDR1 reads SGHDT; CDR2 reads YYEEEE. CDR3 size: 13 residues. CDR3 nucleotides: TGTGCCAGCAGCTTTCGGGATACCTACGAGCAGTACTTC. This codes for CASSFRDTYEQYF.

The chain carries TRBV7-2 and TRBJ2-1; 8 bases agree with TRBD1. This CDR3 has 14 amino acids. Germline V gene sequence: CDR1 SGHTA, CDR2 FQGNSA. V was pared by 3 bases and J by 7 bases, with 5 bases of the junction left unmatched. This CDR3 is CASSFRTGPNEQFF. In DNA form, the CDR3 reads TGTGCCAGCAGCTTCCGGACAGGGCCGAATGAGCAGTTCTTC.

Comments on this clone: Germline and junction disagree at one end, which may indicate a read error. The V gene is TRBV18, the J gene TRBJ2-7, with D perhaps TRBD1 (5 bases). The CDR3 runs to 13 residues. CDR1 and CDR2 (germline): KGHSH, LQKENI. The CDR3 DNA reads TGTGCCAGCTCACCACCAGGGGCACTTACCAGTCACTTC. Protein: CASSPPGALTSHF.

The chain is built from TRBV4-1 and TRBJ2-7, with 7 positions matching TRBD2. V trimming: 0 bases; J trimming: 5 bases; junction bases outside the gene matches: 16. The CDR3 covers 18 residues. Per germline, CDR1 MGHRA and CDR2 YSYEKL. Here the CDR3 reads CASSQDRLGEGNFHEQYF. In DNA form, the CDR3 reads TGCGCCAGCAGCCAAGACCGCTTGGGGGAGGGCAATTTCCACGAGCAGTACTTC.

This clone was seen a handful of times. This chain uses TRBV28 with TRBJ1-2; weak D call: TRBD1 (5 bases). The CDR3 is 12 residues long. Germline lookup yields CDR1 MDHEN and CDR2 SYDVKM. Trimming cost V 1 base and J 8 bases, with 8 bases left between them. The CDR3 loop reads CASSLYRQGYTF. CDR3 in DNA: TGTGCCAGCAGTTTATACAGACAGGGCTACACCTTC.

Only a few counts were recorded for this clone. The chain couples TRBV5-1 to TRBJ2-5; 8 nucleotides match TRBD1. The CDR3 is 14 amino acids. V dropped 4 bases and J dropped 5; count of bases not matched to a gene: 7. Germline lookup yields CDR1 SGHRS and CDR2 YFSETQ. CDR3 nucleotides: TGCGCCAGCAGCCAACAGGGGGTCGAGGAGACCCAGTACTTC. Its protein product is CASSQQGVEETQYF.

The CDR3 here is CASSFPRGPGRTAFF. The CDR3 nucleotides are TGTGCCAGCAGTTTTCCGCGGGGGCCAGGGAGAACGGCTTTCTTT. The rearrangement uses TRBV28 and TRBJ1-1, with D possibly being TRBD1 (6 bases). Per the germline V gene, CDR1 is MDHEN and CDR2 is SYDVKM. Trimming stripped 3 bases from V and 11 bases from J, with 22 bases between. The CDR3 consists of 15 residues.

The V call is TRBV6-1, the J call TRBJ2-5, with a weak D call TRBD1 (5 bases). The DNA end is more similar to TRBJ2-7, so the J call may be wrong. The CDR3 totals 18 residues. Looked up from germline, CDR1 is MNHNS and CDR2 is SASEGT. The CDR3 DNA reads as TGTGCCAGCAGTGTCAGACAGAGCTCCACCTCAAGCTCCTACGAGCAGTACTTC. Protein sequence: CASSVRQSSTSSSYEQYF.

The chain recombines TRBV7-8 with TRBJ2-7; 9 nucleotides align to TRBD2. The J segment lost 7 bases and the V segment lost 5 bases, leaving 21 bases of the junction unmatched. There are 18 residues in the CDR3. Germline CDR1 is SGHVS and CDR2 is FQNEAQ. CDR3 residues: CASSPTPRLIAGVGEQYF. The CDR3 DNA follows: TGTGCCAGCAGCCCTACCCCCCGTTTGATAGCGGGAGTGGGGGAGCAGTACTTC.

The CDR3 DNA follows: TGTGCCAGCAGTTCCGCTAGCGGGAGGAGTGGTAATGAGCAGTTCTTC. It is translated as CASSSASGRSGNEQFF. This chain uses TRBV28 with TRBJ2-1; 11 bases line up with TRBD2. The ends lost 4 bases at V and 7 bases at J; junction bases unmatched: 9. Germline V gives CDR1 MDHEN, CDR2 SYDVKM. This CDR3 is 16 amino acids long.

The V gene is TRBV7-2, the J gene TRBJ2-7; 10 nucleotides agree with TRBD2. The germline gives CDR1 SGHTA, CDR2 FQGNSA. This CDR3 has 15 residues. The V segment lost 1 base and the J segment 2 bases; nucleotides outside the gene matches: 2. As DNA, the CDR3 is TGTGCCAGCAGCTTAGTGACTAGCGGGCCCTACGAGCAGTACTTC. Protein product: CASSLVTSGPYEQYF.

This clone was counted a single time. The chain has TRBV5-6 and TRBJ2-2, with 9 positions matching TRBD2. In germline, CDR1 is SGHDT, CDR2 YYEEEE. After removal of 2 bases from V and 5 bases from J, the junction contained 7 bases not matched to a gene. The CDR3 consists of 16 residues. The CDR3: CASSFIAGAGTGELFF. The CDR3, as DNA: TGTGCCAGCAGCTTTATAGCGGGAGCGGGGACCGGGGAGCTGTTTTTT.

The chain links TRBV5-4 to TRBJ2-7; no clear D. V lost 9 bases and J 3 bases, leaving 16 bases between the germline ends. The V gene's germline CDR1 is SGHNT and CDR2 YYREEE (reference sequence). The CDR3 spans 13 residues. The CDR3 DNA follows: TGTGCCATCGGAGCCCCTGGGTTCTACGAGCAGTACTTC. Its protein is CAIGAPGFYEQYF.